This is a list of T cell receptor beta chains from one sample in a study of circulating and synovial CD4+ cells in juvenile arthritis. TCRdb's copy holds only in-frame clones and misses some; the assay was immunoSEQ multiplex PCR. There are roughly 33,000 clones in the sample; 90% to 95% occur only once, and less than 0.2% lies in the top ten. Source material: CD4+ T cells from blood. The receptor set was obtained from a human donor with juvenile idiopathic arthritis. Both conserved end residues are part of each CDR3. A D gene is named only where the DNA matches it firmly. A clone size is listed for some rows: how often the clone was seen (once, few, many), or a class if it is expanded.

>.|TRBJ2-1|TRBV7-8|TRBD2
TGTGCCAGCAGACCGCTAGCGGGAGGCACCAATGAGCAGTTCTTC
CASRPLAGGTNEQFF
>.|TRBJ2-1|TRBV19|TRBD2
TGTGCCAGTAGTCTTGGGACTAGCGGGAGGGTCTCCAATGAGCAGTTCTTC
CASSLGTSGRVSNEQFF
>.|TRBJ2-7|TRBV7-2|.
TGTGCCAGCAGCTTTTTGTCTACAGTCAGCGAGCAGTACTTC
CASSFLSTVSEQYF
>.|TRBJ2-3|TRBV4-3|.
TGCGCCAGCAGCCCGGACGGACTCACAGATACGCAGTATTTT
CASSPDGLTDTQYF
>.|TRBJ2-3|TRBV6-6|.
TGTGCCAGCACCCCACTAGCTTACACAGATACGCAGTATTTT
CASTPLAYTDTQYF
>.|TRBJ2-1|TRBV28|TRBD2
TGTGCTACAGAACAGGGACTAGCGGGAGGGCCCAGAGTTTACAATGAGCAGTTCTTC
CATEQGLAGGPRVYNEQFF
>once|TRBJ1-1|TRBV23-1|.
TGCGCCAGCAGTCAGAAAATGGGGACTGGTGGGACTGAAGCTTTCTTT
CASSQKMGTGGTEAFF
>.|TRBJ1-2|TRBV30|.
TGTGCCTGGAGTGTTGGTACCAGTTGGTATGGCTACACCTTC
CAWSVGTSWYGYTF
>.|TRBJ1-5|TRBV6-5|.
TGTGCCAGCAGTTTAAATAGCAATCAGCCCCAGCATTTT
CASSLNSNQPQHF
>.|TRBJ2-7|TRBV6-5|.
TGTGCCAGCGGAAACTACCCCTACGAGCAGTACTTC
CASGNYPYEQYF
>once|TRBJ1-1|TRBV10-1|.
TGCGCCAGCAGTGAGCCCCTTAATATGAGGTCGAATCTTAACCGGGCTTTCTTT
CASSEPLNMRSNLNRAFF
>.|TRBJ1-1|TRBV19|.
TGTGCCAGCAGAGGACAGTCGGGTACTGAAGCTTTCTTT
CASRGQSGTEAFF
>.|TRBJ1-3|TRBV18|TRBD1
TGTGCCAGCTCACCTACACCGGGACAGGCAAACACCATATATTTT
CASSPTPGQANTIYF
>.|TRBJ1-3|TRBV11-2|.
TGTGCCAGCAGCGCAAGCCATCTGAGCTCTGGAAACACCATATATTTT
CASSASHLSSGNTIYF
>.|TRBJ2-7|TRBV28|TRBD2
TGTGCCACCTTAACTAGCGGTCACTCCTACGAGCAGTACTTC
CATLTSGHSYEQYF
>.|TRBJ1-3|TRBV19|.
TGTGCCACCCTGTCCTTCTCTGGAAACACCATATATTTT
CATLSFSGNTIYF
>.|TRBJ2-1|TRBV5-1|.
TGCGCCAGCAGCCGGAGGGACAGCTACAATGAGCAGTTCTTC
CASSRRDSYNEQFF
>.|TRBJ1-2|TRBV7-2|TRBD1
TGTGCCAGCAGCCCGGGACAGCAACCCTATGGCTACACCTTC
CASSPGQQPYGYTF
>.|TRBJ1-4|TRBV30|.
TGTGCCTGCGATGAGTATCTGGAAAAACTGTTTTTT
CACDEYLEKLFF
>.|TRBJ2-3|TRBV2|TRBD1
TGTGCCAGCAGCCGACAGGGAAATACGCAGTATTTT
CASSRQGNTQYF
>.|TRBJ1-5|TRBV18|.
TGTGCCAGCTCACCGGGACGGGACTTTGGGCCCCAGCATTTT
CASSPGRDFGPQHF
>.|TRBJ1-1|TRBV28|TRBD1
TGTGCCAGCAGTTTAGGGGGGGGACAGGGGGCCGTTGAAGCTTTCTTT
CASSLGGGQGAVEAFF
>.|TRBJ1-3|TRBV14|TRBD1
TGTGCCAGCAGTCCCCCCGACAGGGGCTACACCATATATTTT
CASSPPDRGYTIYF
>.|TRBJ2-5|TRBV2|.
TGTGCCAGCGCGAGTGAGGGAAGGGAGACCCAGTACTTC
CASASEGRETQYF
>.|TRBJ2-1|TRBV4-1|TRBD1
TGCGCCAGCAGCCTAGAAGGGGGCACCGGGACCCAGTTCTTC
CASSLEGGTGTQFF
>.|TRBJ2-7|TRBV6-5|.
TGTGCCAGCAGCACAACCTACGAGCAGTACTTC
CASSTTYEQYF
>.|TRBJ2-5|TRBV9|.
TGTGCCAGCAGCGTAAGTGGGGGCTACCAAGAGACCCAGTACTTC
CASSVSGGYQETQYF
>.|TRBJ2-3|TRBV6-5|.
TGTGCCAGCAGGACTAGTACAGATACGCAGTATTTT
CASRTSTDTQYF
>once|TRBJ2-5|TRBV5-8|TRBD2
TGTGCCAGCAGCTCTCTGACTAGCGGGGGAGACCAAGAGACCCAGTACTTC
CASSSLTSGGDQETQYF
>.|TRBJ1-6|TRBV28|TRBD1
TGTGCCAGCAGGATGGGACAGGGGGCTCTATCACCCCTCCACTTT
CASRMGQGALSPLHF
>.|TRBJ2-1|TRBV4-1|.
TGCGCCAGCAGTCTAACAGGGGAGGTGGACAATGAGCAGTTCTTC
CASSLTGEVDNEQFF
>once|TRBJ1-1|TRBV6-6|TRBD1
TGTGCCAGCAGTTACCCCCGGGACAGCACTGAAGCTTTCTTT
CASSYPRDSTEAFF
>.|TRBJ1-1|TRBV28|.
TGTGCCAGCATTCGGCAGGATTTATTTGAAGCTTTCTTT
CASIRQDLFEAFF
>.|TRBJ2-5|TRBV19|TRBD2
TGTGCCAGTAGGAAAACTAGCGGGAGGATGGAGACCCAGTACTTC
CASRKTSGRMETQYF
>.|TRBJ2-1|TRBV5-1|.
TGCGCCAGCAGCCCGATGCGAGACGGGGGGCGAAATGAGCAGTTCTTC
CASSPMRDGGRNEQFF
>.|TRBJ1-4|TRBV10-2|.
TGCGCCAGCAGTGAGAGGACATGGTATGATGAAAAACTGTTTTTT
CASSERTWYDEKLFF
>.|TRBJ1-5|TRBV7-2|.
TGTGCCAGCAGCTGGGGGGATCAGCCCCAGCATTTT
CASSWGDQPQHF
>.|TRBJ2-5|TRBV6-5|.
TGTGCCAGCAGTTACTCGAATAGGGGACAAGAGACCCAGTACTTC
CASSYSNRGQETQYF
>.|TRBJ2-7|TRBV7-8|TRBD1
TGTGCCAGCAGCTCGTGGACAGGGGGCGACGAGCAGTACTTC
CASSSWTGGDEQYF
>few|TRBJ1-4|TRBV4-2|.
TGTGCCAGCAGCCAAGATCGAGACAGAGCTTCCCATTTT
CASSQDRDRASHF
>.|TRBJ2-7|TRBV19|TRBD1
TGTGCCAGTAGCCCCCCGGGGAACAGGGGCGGTTACGAGCAGTACTTC
CASSPPGNRGGYEQYF
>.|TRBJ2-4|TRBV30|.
TGTGCCTGGAGTCCACAGGGTGACATTCAGTACTTC
CAWSPQGDIQYF
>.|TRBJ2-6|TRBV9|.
TGTGCCAGCAGCGTATCAGCAGGAAACATCGCCGGGGCCAACGTCCTGACTTTC
CASSVSAGNIAGANVLTF
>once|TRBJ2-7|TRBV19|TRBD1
TGTGCCAGTAGTATCAGGACAGGGACGACCTACGAGCAGTACTTC
CASSIRTGTTYEQYF
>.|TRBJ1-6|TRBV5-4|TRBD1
TGTGCCAGCAGCTTCCGGGACAGGGATAATTCCCCCCTCCACTTT
CASSFRDRDNSPLHF
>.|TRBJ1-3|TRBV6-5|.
TGTGCCAGCAGTCCGGACCCAGGGACTGGAAACACCATATATTTT
CASSPDPGTGNTIYF
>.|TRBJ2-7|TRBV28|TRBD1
TGTGCCAGCAGATCTTCCGGGACAGGTGATGTTGTGCAGTACTTC
CASRSSGTGDVVQYF
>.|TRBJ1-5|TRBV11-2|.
TGTGCCAGCAGCTTATCGGGGAACCAGCCCCAGCATTTT
CASSLSGNQPQHF
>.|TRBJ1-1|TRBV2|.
TGTGCCAGCAACGATGACAGAACAGCCGTTGAAGCTTTCTTT
CASNDDRTAVEAFF